The clone carrying this T cell receptor beta chain was seen more than once but under ten times. The target antigen is unknown. The data belong to a study of blood T cells in healthy people across ages. A sample-barcoded 5' primer and a J-beta primer mix were used in a second PCR of about 6 to 12 cycles. MiXCR was run by TCRdb on the 5' RACE reads, yielding one entry per CDR3 protein. Seen here are roughly 1 million distinct CDR3 sequences, approximately 26% observed once, and the top ten hold around 0.75%. V shed 2 bases and J shed 4 bases, with 21 bases lying between them. The CDR3 is 17 residues long. CDR1 and CDR2 (germline): DFQATT, SNEGSKA (reference sequence). Study-level findings and limits: A conclusive naive versus antigen-experienced comparison was prevented by the unsorted PBMCs.

This same sample was also taken into another study, of T cells of mothers and their children. In that study: Normalized overlap was always slightly, never significantly, higher in related than unrelated mother-child pairs.

This TCR was recovered from a girl aged 2 to 9 in good health. V and J are TRBV20-1 and TRBJ2-1; D gene unclear. Sequencing was carried out using blood. The CDR3 DNA is TGCAGTGCTAGATGGTGGGTGGTAGGACGGATATACAATGAGCAGTTCTTC. This codes for CSARWWVVGRIYNEQFF.